One T cell receptor (beta chain) is described in this entry. This specimen comes from a study of T cell responses to AZD1222 COVID-19 vaccine. The V gene's germline CDR1 is GTSNPN and CDR2 SVGIG (reference sequence). CDR3 size: 15 residues. V gave up 3 bases and J gave up 7 bases, with 16 bases separating them. The method was immunoSEQ multiplex PCR; TCRdb's version includes in-frame clones alone and lacks a portion of them. The table shows 150,000 to 180,000 clones, with 85% to 95% occurring only once. The sample in question was peripheral blood, obtained 28 days after the second AZD1222 dose. The chain has TRBV30 and TRBJ1-6, with a tentative D call TRBD1 (6 bases). The sequence derives from an adult who received the AZD1222 COVID-19 vaccine. CDR3 region: CAWRALAGGNSPLHF. CDR3 nucleotide sequence: TGTGCCTGGAGGGCCCTCGCTGGGGGCAATTCACCCCTCCACTTT. The full variable domain, completed using reference TRBV30 and TRBJ1-6, is SQTIHQWPATLVQPVGSPLSLECTVEGTSNPNLYWYRQAAGRGLQLLFYSVGIGQISSEVPQNLSASRPQDRQFILSSKKLLLSDSGFYLCAWRALAGGNSPLHFGNGTRLTVT.